Described below is a single T cell receptor beta chain sequence and its context. These data come from a study of blood T cell repertoires in COVID-19. Looking at the study overall: The samples span acute and convalescent COVID-19 from the United States, Italy and Spain. Sample material is recorded as cDNA or gDNA derived from T cells, B-cell-depleted T cells, or PBMCs.

In the original processing: For nucleated cells, counts were estimated from reference gene primer amplification. Sequenced by immunoSEQ multiplex PCR; TCRdb stores in-frame clones only, minus some. From that table come the V and J calls and clone size; the DNA was used to work out D and trimming. The sample lists tens of thousands of clones, approximately 79% occurring once. Germline CDR1 reads MGHRA; CDR2 reads YSYEKL. The length of the CDR3 is 16 residues. J gave up 7 bases and V 4 bases, and 12 bases lay outside the gene matches. This clonotype was obtained from a woman of 80 years or more with active or convalescent COVID-19. Source material: peripheral blood. The rearrangement links TRBV4-1 to TRBJ1-4; 7 positions agree with TRBD1. CDR3 in DNA: TGCGCCAGCAGCCTATCTCGACAGGGCGAAATTGAAAAACTGTTTTTT. It encodes CASSLSRQGEIEKLFF.